These 12 T cell receptor beta chains were sequenced from one sample in a study of OX40 agonist ivuxolimab in advanced cancers. Assay used: immunoSEQ multiplex PCR; TCRdb lists only in-frame clones, some missing. The sample has some 45,000 clones, approximately 83% seen once; the top ten hold around 37%. This specimen consisted of CD4+ or CD8+ T cells sorted from blood, obtained in a trial of the OX40 agonist ivuxolimab. These receptors all stem from an adult with an advanced solid tumor such as melanoma, head and neck, liver or kidney cancer.

This clone came up a few times. J is TRBJ1-5 and V is TRBV6-1; 7 bases are shared with TRBD1. The CDR3 runs to 15 residues. Losses at the gene ends were 6 bases for V and 0 bases for J; bases not matched to a gene: 5. Germline V lookup: CDR1 MNHNS, CDR2 SASEGT. Written as DNA, the CDR3 is TGTGCCAGCAGGGACAGGCTTTATAGCAATCAGCCCCAGCATTTT. This gives the protein CASRDRLYSNQPQHF.

V and J are TRBV2 and TRBJ2-3, with D tentatively TRBD2 (5 bases). The CDR3 is 15 amino acids. V lost 7 bases, J lost 4 bases, and 18 bases lay in between. The germline gives CDR1 SNHLY, CDR2 FYNNEI. Here the CDR3 reads CASMKAGLTSDTQYF. As DNA, the CDR3 is TGTGCCAGCATGAAGGCGGGTCTTACATCAGATACGCAGTATTTT. Using reference TRBV2 and TRBJ2-3 for the parts outside the CDR3, the full variable domain is EPEVTQTPSHQVTQMGQEVILRCVPISNHLYFYWYRQILGQKVEFLVSFYNNEISEKSEIFDDQFSVERPDGSNFTLKIRSTKLEDSAMYFCASMKAGLTSDTQYFGPGTRLTVL.

This sequence joins TRBV2 and TRBJ2-7; TRBD1 might be the D (8 bases). The germline gives CDR1 SNHLY, CDR2 FYNNEI. The CDR3 extends over 13 amino acids. Trimming stripped 6 bases from V and 6 bases from J, with 15 bases between. The CDR3 region is CASSLQGGVEQYF. The CDR3 coding sequence is TGTGCCAGCAGCTTACAGGGGGGGGTCGAGCAGTACTTC.

The J gene is TRBJ2-1, the V gene TRBV6-5, with 8 bases that match TRBD1. Germline trimming cut 6 bases from V and 3 bases from J; bases unmatched to any gene: 1. Germline V gene sequence: CDR1 MNHEY, CDR2 SVGAGI. This CDR3 is built from 13 residues. The CDR3 coding sequence is TGTGCCAGCAGGACAGGGGTCTACAATGAGCAGTTCTTC. Protein sequence: CASRTGVYNEQFF.

The chain recombines TRBV5-1 with TRBJ1-4; D gene uncertain. Germline V gene data show CDR1 as SGHRS and CDR2 as YFSETQ. The CDR3 runs to 15 residues. The V gene lost 5 bases and the J gene lost 6 bases, with 17 bases spanning the gap. The CDR3 DNA sequence: TGCGCCAGCAGTCCTCAGCTAGGCTACCATGAAAAACTGTTTTTT. This sequence encodes CASSPQLGYHEKLFF. The variable domain in full, with the rest retrieved from reference TRBV5-1 and TRBJ1-4, is KAGVTQTPRYLIKTRGQQVTLSCSPISGHRSVSWYQQTPGQGLQFLFEYFSETQRNKGNFPGRFSGRQFSNSRSEMNVSTLELGDSALYLCASSPQLGYHEKLFFGSGTQLSVL.

This chain links TRBV5-6 with TRBJ2-5; D is unresolved. This CDR3 is 14 amino acids long. Germline loops: CDR1 SGHDT, CDR2 YYEEEE. V was pared by 3 bases and J by 1 base, with 10 bases between. The CDR3 is CASSSPDAQETQYF. The CDR3 coding sequence is TGTGCCAGCAGCTCCCCGGACGCCCAAGAGACCCAGTACTTC.

The rearrangement links TRBV21-1 to TRBJ2-7; the table's D call of TRBD2 was not tested on the DNA. TRBV21-1 is classified as a pseudogene. This CDR3 is 14 amino acids long. In DNA, the CDR3 is TGTGCCAGCAGCAACAGACTCAGAATGGACGAGCAGTACTTC. It encodes CASSNRLRMDEQYF.

The chain combines TRBV7-9 with TRBJ2-1, with D possibly matching TRBD1 (6 bases). CDR1 is SEHNR and CDR2 is FQNEAQ in the germline V gene (reference sequence). There are 14 residues in the CDR3. Trimming took 1 base from V and 4 from J, leaving 8 bases between them. The CDR3 reads CASSLERGYNEQFF. The DNA of the CDR3 is TGTGCCAGCAGCTTAGAGAGGGGGTACAATGAGCAGTTCTTC.

The count of this clone is one. No conserved phenylalanine or tryptophan ends this CDR3, so it is likely a read error. The rearrangement uses TRBV13 and TRBJ2-7, with no clear D. Germline-derived CDR1 and CDR2 are PRHDT and FYEKMQ (reference sequence). This CDR3 region has 14 residues. V dropped 5 bases and J dropped 3 bases, with 14 bases sitting between them. CDR3 region: CASSRSYLVYEQYL. The CDR3 bases are TGTGCCAGCAGCCGAAGCTACCTAGTCTACGAGCAGTACCTC.

The chain carries TRBV5-1 and TRBJ2-5; tentative D call: TRBD1 (5 bases). The DNA matches TRBJ2-7 better at its end, which makes the J call doubtful. CDR3 length: 13 amino acids. The V gene's germline CDR1 is SGHRS and CDR2 YFSETQ. This CDR3 reads CASSPDSSYEQYF. The CDR3 coding sequence is TGCGCCAGCAGCCCAGACAGCTCCTACGAGCAGTACTTC.

This clone was picked up a small number of times. This sequence joins TRBV7-8 and TRBJ2-7; TRBD2 might be the D (5 bases). Trimming removed 4 bases from V and 5 bases from J, with 27 bases in between. Germline V gene sequence: CDR1 SGHVS, CDR2 FQNEAQ. The CDR3 has 18 residues. The CDR3 region is CASSSETGLGESGNEQYF. DNA for the CDR3: TGTGCCAGCAGCTCCGAGACCGGTCTCGGGGAGTCAGGAAACGAGCAGTACTTC.

The chain combines TRBV10-1 with TRBJ2-3; D remains ambiguous. The CDR3 has 11 residues. Germline loops: CDR1 WNHNN, CDR2 SYGVQD (reference sequence). Trimming removed 3 bases at V and 12 bases at J, with 10 bases between. The CDR3 DNA reads TGCGCCAGCAGTGATTACAGTATTCAGTATTTT. Its protein is CASSDYSIQYF.